These 2 T cell receptor beta chains share one sample of origin, sequenced in a study of T cells in localized non-small cell lung cancer. Data came from immunoSEQ multiplex PCR; TCRdb stores just in-frame clones and leaves some out. This table holds 20,000 to 25,000 clones, 88% found once. Here the sequenced sample was PBMCs, taken before any cancer treatment. Source of these receptors: a man between 40 and 70 years old with stage II lung adenocarcinoma.

This clone was seen a single time. The rearrangement links TRBV29-1 to TRBJ2-3; D remains ambiguous. The CDR3 sequence is 12 residues long. Germline loops: CDR1 SQVTM, CDR2 ANQGSEA. The V end was cut by 4 bases, the J end by 2 bases, with 7 bases between. CDR3 in amino acids: CSVGEITDTQYF. CDR3 nucleotides: TGCAGCGTTGGAGAGATCACAGATACGCAGTATTTT.

The chain employs TRBV7-3 and TRBJ2-3; 9 bases map to TRBD2. There are 14 residues in the CDR3. Germline-derived CDR1 and CDR2 are SGHTA and FQGTGA. Unmatched junction bases numbered 7, after V lost 4 bases and J lost 8 bases. CDR3 amino acids: CASSSNSGSGTQYF. CDR3 bases: TGTGCCAGCAGCTCCAATAGCGGGAGCGGTACGCAGTATTTT.